The rows below give T cell receptor beta chains drawn from one sample of a study of T cells expressing NK-cell markers. TCRdb reanalyzed the 5' RACE reads and collapses them to one entry per CDR3 protein, without DNA. This sample's table reports about 150,000 distinct CDR3 sequences. The sequencing input was blood T cells: a sorted CD56 or NKG2C T cell subset, CD4+ or CD8+ T cells, or bulk PBMC T cells (not recorded which). Source of these receptors: a woman aged 50 to 60 in good health. Each CDR3 is given with its conserved first and last residue.

>TRBJ2-3|TRBV2
CASAGLAGPRTQYF
>TRBJ2-1|TRBV9
CASSPYSERAHEQFF
>TRBJ2-2|TRBV10-3
CAISEGQGGTGELFF
>TRBJ2-7|TRBV29-1
CSATGTGVSYEQYF
>TRBJ2-4|TRBV29-1
CSVEDREGGWDIQYF
>TRBJ1-2|TRBV12-3/TRBV12-4
CASSDGEVYGYTF
>TRBJ1-1|TRBV5-1
CASSSGGQQPMNTEAFF
>TRBJ2-1|TRBV3-1
CASSRQWSYNEQFF
>TRBJ1-6|TRBV15
CATSRDTENPYDSPLHF
>TRBJ2-3|TRBV4-1
CASSPTSGAALDTQYF
>TRBJ2-1|TRBV19
CASTPDRSRLGEQFF
>TRBJ1-3|TRBV7-9
CASSRTGSGNTIYF
>TRBJ2-1|TRBV20-1
CSTSMGNEQFF
>TRBJ2-6|TRBV7-9
CASSTGAGANVLTF
>TRBJ2-3|TRBV10-1
CASSEGLGAGLQHTQYF
>TRBJ2-3|TRBV24-1
CATSWEDTQYF
>TRBJ2-3|TRBV7-9
CASSSLAGGSEPNTDTQYF
>TRBJ2-2|TRBV12-3/TRBV12-4
CASSYGVRTGELFF
>TRBJ2-2|TRBV10-2
CASSGPTGELFF
>TRBJ1-1|TRBV5-6
CASSLDTDWGEAFF
>TRBJ2-5|TRBV5-1
CASSLKPGSGETQYF
>TRBJ2-1|TRBV19
CASSGPGISYNEQFF
>TRBJ1-5|TRBV10-3
CAITRDNNQPQHF
>TRBJ1-5|TRBV19
CASRYRTRQPQHF
>TRBJ2-1|TRBV11-3
CASSSDGTSGSSYNEQFF
>TRBJ1-1|TRBV5-6
CASSLDSMNTEAFF
>TRBJ2-7|TRBV6-1
CATISGVPHLGEQYF
>TRBJ2-5|TRBV6-5
CASSQGGGLQETQYF
>TRBJ1-1|TRBV11-2
CASSLEAGATTEAFF
>TRBJ2-1|TRBV12-3/TRBV12-4
CATSHGLEQFF
>TRBJ2-7|TRBV7-9
CASSLEYGEGPKPYEQYF
>TRBJ2-7|TRBV12-3/TRBV12-4
CASSLGLFGYEQYF
>TRBJ1-4|TRBV12-3/TRBV12-4
CATSGAPNEKLFF
>TRBJ1-1|TRBV5-1
CASSLVGPQKEAFF
>TRBJ2-1|TRBV27
CANHTSGRHSYNEQFF
>TRBJ2-5|TRBV10-3
CAISESTGGTSETQYF
>TRBJ1-5|TRBV7-6
CASSLATGMPQHF
>TRBJ2-1|TRBV27
CASSPSWDSYNEQFF
>TRBJ2-7|TRBV20-1
CSARDLRGRAYEQYF
>TRBJ2-2|TRBV7-2
CASNGGGNTGELFF
>TRBJ2-7|TRBV20-1
CSARELGQGRYEQYF
>TRBJ2-7|TRBV7-6
CASSPTLAGGTYEQYF
>TRBJ2-1|TRBV6-6
CASSPSTPEQFF
>TRBJ2-1|TRBV20-1
CSAKDGRDDYNEQFF
>TRBJ2-1|TRBV5-6
CASSFGVGEQFF
>TRBJ1-4|TRBV12-3/TRBV12-4
CASSVGWVSEKLFF
>TRBJ1-4|TRBV3-1
CASSPRGGVSEKLFF
>TRBJ2-1|TRBV6-1
CASNLRSGIIDEQFF
>TRBJ1-4|TRBV15
CATTSGDAGGLFF